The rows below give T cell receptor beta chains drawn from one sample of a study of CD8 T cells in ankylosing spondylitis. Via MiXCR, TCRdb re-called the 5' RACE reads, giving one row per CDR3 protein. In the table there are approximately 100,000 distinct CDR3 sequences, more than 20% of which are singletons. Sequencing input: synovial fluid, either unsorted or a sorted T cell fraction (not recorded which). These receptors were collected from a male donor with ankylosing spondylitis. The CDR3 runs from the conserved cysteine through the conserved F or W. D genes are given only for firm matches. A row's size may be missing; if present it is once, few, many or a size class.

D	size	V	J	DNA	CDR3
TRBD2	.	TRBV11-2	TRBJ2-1	TGTGCCAGCAGCCCCTCCACCGGGACTAGGCTTGAGCAGTTCTTC	CASSPSTGTRLEQFF
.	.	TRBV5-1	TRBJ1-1	TGCGCCAGCAGCTTGTGGGGAGGGTCATCGAACACTGAAGCTTTCTTT	CASSLWGGSSNTEAFF
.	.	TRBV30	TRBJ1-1	TGTGCCTGGAGGGGGGGGAGCGCTGAAGCTTTCTTT	CAWRGGSAEAFF
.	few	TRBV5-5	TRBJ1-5	TGTGCCAGCAGCACGGGGACTGCGGATCGTGGCAATCAGCCCCAGCATTTT	CASSTGTADRGNQPQHF
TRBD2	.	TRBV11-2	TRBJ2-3	TGTGCCAGCAGCTTTAGACTAGCGGGAGAGGCGCAGTATTTT	CASSFRLAGEAQYF
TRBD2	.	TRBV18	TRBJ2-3	TGTGCCAGCTCACCAAGAGCGGGGGGCACAGATACGCAGTATTTT	CASSPRAGGTDTQYF
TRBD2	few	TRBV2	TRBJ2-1	TGTGCCAGCAGTGTGGCTAGCGGGAGAGTTGGTTTAGATGAGCAGTTCTTC	CASSVASGRVGLDEQFF
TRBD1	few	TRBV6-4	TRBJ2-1	TGTGCCAGCAGTGACTTCAGGGGGAGCTCCTACAATGAGCAGTTCTTC	CASSDFRGSSYNEQFF
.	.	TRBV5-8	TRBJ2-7	TGTGCCAGCAGCTTGAGGTCCACTCGGGAGCAGTACTTC	CASSLRSTREQYF
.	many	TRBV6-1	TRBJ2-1	TGTGCCAGCTCCGGACTCTATGGTACCTACAATGAGCAGTTCTTC	CASSGLYGTYNEQFF
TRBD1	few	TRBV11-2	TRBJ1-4	TGTGCCAGCAGCCCTAGGGGGACAGGTGATGAAAAACTGTTTTTT	CASSPRGTGDEKLFF
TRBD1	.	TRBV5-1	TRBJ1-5	TGCGCCAGCAGCTTGGAGGGACAGGGCGGTCAGCCCCAGCATTTT	CASSLEGQGGQPQHF
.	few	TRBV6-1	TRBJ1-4	TGTGCCAGCAGTCCTAACACTGGGCAGAATGAAAAACTGTTTTTT	CASSPNTGQNEKLFF
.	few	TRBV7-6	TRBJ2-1	TGTGCCAGCAGCTTAGGTAGGGGTGGCTACAATGAGCAGTTCTTC	CASSLGRGGYNEQFF
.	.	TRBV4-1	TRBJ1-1	TGCGCCAGCAGCCAGACCCTCGGGGGTTTGGAAGCTTTCTTT	CASSQTLGGLEAFF
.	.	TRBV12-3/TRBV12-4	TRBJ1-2	TGTGCCAGCAGTTTGAGTTCGGGGTTGGACTATGGCTACACCTTC	CASSLSSGLDYGYTF
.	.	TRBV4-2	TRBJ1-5	TGTGCCAGCAGCTTAGCGGTGAATAGCAATCAGCCCCAGCATTTT	CASSLAVNSNQPQHF
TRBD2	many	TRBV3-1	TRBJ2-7	TGTGCCAGCAGCCACGGGGGACTAGCGGGAGTCAACGAGCAGTACTTC	CASSHGGLAGVNEQYF
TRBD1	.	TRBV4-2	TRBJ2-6	TGTGCCAGCAGTTCACCGGGACAGGTGTCCTCTGGGGCCAACGTCCTGACTTTC	CASSSPGQVSSGANVLTF
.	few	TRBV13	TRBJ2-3	TGTGCCAGCAGCTTAGAGCTCGCCGCCGATACGCAGTATTTT	CASSLELAADTQYF
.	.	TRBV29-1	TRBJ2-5	TGCAGCGCCAGACTACAAGAGACCCAGTACTTC	CSARLQETQYF